The clone carrying this T cell receptor (beta chain) came up a few times. Its antigen is currently unknown. The protocol was immunoSEQ multiplex PCR, while the TCRdb copy is restricted to in-frame clones and leaves out a portion. The sample holds 120,000 to 150,000 clones, 90% to 95% seen once. Trimming took 2 bases from V and 6 from J; bases not matched to a gene: 11. Germline loops: CDR1 MNHNS, CDR2 SASEGT. The length of the CDR3 is 16 residues. Both about-4-week and about-12-week second-dose recipients were combined. The entry originates in a study of T cell responses to AZD1222 COVID-19 vaccine. Study outcomes and limitations: Targeting of unmutated variant regions was reportedly seen in nearly half of spike-specific TCRs. Researchers took repertoire samples only after the peak T cell response had come. Mostly white British, mostly female donors; authors suggested clonal diversity may be underestimated.

Sequenced material: peripheral blood, taken 28 days after the second AZD1222 dose. The V gene is TRBV6-1, the J gene TRBJ1-1, with 8 bases matching TRBD1. The sequence was obtained from an adult who received the AZD1222 COVID-19 vaccine. As DNA, the CDR3 is TGTGCCAGCAGTGAACTCGGGGGCAGGGGGCACCCTGAAGCTTTCTTT. This encodes CASSELGGRGHPEAFF.